This T cell receptor (beta chain) was sequenced during a study of memory CD4+ T cells and cytomegalovirus serostatus. The sort gate was single viable CD3+CD4+CD8-CD45RO+ cells for memory CD4+ T cells. Donors' CMV status reflects serum IgG against pp150, pp28, p38, p52. Total CD4+ T cells were enriched by CD4 positive selection. Germline lookup yields CDR1 SGHTA and CDR2 FQGNSA. The CDR3 extends over 14 amino acids. Method: immunoSEQ multiplex PCR; TCRdb's copy keeps in-frame clones and lacks some. Seen here are 35,000 to 45,000 clones, around 80% observed once, and the top ten hold approximately 5.7%. About this clone itself: Its antigen is as yet unknown.

Study-level points and caveats: CD4+ memory repertoires contained about two fifths of the 164 reported CMV TCRbeta sequences. The CMV-associated TCR signature appears largely within the CD4+ memory repertoire.

Sequenced sample: memory CD4+ T cells from blood. The origin of this receptor is an adult in good health and CMV-seropositive. The chain is built from TRBV7-2 and TRBJ2-5; D is possibly TRBD1 (6 bases). The J call is in doubt because the DNA end fits TRBJ2-7 better. The CDR3 DNA reads as TGTGCCAGCAGCGTAGGGGGTAGCTCCTACGAGCAGTACTTC. It specifies CASSVGGSSYEQYF.